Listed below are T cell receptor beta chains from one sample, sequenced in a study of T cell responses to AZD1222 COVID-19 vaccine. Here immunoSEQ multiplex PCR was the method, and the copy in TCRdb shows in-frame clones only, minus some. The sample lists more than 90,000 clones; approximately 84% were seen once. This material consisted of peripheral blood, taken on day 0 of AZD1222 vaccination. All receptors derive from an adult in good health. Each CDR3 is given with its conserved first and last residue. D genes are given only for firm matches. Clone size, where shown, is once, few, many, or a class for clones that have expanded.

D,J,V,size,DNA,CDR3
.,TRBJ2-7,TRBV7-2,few,TGTGCCAGCAGCAGCACGGGACTCCCCCTCGAGCAGTACTTC,CASSSTGLPLEQYF
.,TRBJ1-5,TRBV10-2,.,TGCGCCAGCAGTGTATCACGGGGCCAAACGGTGTATCATTTT,CASSVSRGQTVYHF
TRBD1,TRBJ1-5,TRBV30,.,TGTGCCTGGAGCGGGGACAGGGGACAAGGGCAGCCCCAGCATTTT,CAWSGDRGQGQPQHF
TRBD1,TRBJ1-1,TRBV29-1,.,TGCAGCGTTGATTATACAGGGGATACTGAAGCTTTCTTT,CSVDYTGDTEAFF
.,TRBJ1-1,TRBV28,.,TGTGCCAGCAGTTTTCGGGCTGAAGCTTTCTTT,CASSFRAEAFF
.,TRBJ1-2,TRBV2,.,TGTGCCAGCAGGCCAGGGGCTGCGGATGGCTACACCTTC,CASRPGAADGYTF
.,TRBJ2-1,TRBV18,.,TGTGCCAGCTCATCCTGGGGCCTGCGGGCTTACAATGAGCAGTTCTTC,CASSSWGLRAYNEQFF
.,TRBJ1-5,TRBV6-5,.,TGTGCCAGCACCGGGAGGGCGGATCAGCCCCAGCATTTT,CASTGRADQPQHF
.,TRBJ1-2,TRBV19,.,TGTGCCAGTAGTGGACTGACGAACTATGGCTACACCTTC,CASSGLTNYGYTF
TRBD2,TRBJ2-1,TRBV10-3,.,TGTGCGGCGGGAGCCAATGAGCAGTTCTTC,CAAGANEQFF
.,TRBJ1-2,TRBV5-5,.,TGTGCCAGCAGCTTTGGGGTCCTCCAACCCTACTATGGCTACACCTTC,CASSFGVLQPYYGYTF
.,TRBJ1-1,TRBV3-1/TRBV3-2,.,TGTGCCAGCAGCCCCATTTCGGGGGCTCGGGACACTGAAGCTTTCTTT,CASSPISGARDTEAFF
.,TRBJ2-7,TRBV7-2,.,TGTGCCAGCAGCTTAGGGATCGGGTTAACCTACGAGCAGTACTTC,CASSLGIGLTYEQYF
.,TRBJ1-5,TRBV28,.,TGTGCCAGCAGGGAGGGTCTCGGCAATCAGCCCCAGCATTTT,CASREGLGNQPQHF